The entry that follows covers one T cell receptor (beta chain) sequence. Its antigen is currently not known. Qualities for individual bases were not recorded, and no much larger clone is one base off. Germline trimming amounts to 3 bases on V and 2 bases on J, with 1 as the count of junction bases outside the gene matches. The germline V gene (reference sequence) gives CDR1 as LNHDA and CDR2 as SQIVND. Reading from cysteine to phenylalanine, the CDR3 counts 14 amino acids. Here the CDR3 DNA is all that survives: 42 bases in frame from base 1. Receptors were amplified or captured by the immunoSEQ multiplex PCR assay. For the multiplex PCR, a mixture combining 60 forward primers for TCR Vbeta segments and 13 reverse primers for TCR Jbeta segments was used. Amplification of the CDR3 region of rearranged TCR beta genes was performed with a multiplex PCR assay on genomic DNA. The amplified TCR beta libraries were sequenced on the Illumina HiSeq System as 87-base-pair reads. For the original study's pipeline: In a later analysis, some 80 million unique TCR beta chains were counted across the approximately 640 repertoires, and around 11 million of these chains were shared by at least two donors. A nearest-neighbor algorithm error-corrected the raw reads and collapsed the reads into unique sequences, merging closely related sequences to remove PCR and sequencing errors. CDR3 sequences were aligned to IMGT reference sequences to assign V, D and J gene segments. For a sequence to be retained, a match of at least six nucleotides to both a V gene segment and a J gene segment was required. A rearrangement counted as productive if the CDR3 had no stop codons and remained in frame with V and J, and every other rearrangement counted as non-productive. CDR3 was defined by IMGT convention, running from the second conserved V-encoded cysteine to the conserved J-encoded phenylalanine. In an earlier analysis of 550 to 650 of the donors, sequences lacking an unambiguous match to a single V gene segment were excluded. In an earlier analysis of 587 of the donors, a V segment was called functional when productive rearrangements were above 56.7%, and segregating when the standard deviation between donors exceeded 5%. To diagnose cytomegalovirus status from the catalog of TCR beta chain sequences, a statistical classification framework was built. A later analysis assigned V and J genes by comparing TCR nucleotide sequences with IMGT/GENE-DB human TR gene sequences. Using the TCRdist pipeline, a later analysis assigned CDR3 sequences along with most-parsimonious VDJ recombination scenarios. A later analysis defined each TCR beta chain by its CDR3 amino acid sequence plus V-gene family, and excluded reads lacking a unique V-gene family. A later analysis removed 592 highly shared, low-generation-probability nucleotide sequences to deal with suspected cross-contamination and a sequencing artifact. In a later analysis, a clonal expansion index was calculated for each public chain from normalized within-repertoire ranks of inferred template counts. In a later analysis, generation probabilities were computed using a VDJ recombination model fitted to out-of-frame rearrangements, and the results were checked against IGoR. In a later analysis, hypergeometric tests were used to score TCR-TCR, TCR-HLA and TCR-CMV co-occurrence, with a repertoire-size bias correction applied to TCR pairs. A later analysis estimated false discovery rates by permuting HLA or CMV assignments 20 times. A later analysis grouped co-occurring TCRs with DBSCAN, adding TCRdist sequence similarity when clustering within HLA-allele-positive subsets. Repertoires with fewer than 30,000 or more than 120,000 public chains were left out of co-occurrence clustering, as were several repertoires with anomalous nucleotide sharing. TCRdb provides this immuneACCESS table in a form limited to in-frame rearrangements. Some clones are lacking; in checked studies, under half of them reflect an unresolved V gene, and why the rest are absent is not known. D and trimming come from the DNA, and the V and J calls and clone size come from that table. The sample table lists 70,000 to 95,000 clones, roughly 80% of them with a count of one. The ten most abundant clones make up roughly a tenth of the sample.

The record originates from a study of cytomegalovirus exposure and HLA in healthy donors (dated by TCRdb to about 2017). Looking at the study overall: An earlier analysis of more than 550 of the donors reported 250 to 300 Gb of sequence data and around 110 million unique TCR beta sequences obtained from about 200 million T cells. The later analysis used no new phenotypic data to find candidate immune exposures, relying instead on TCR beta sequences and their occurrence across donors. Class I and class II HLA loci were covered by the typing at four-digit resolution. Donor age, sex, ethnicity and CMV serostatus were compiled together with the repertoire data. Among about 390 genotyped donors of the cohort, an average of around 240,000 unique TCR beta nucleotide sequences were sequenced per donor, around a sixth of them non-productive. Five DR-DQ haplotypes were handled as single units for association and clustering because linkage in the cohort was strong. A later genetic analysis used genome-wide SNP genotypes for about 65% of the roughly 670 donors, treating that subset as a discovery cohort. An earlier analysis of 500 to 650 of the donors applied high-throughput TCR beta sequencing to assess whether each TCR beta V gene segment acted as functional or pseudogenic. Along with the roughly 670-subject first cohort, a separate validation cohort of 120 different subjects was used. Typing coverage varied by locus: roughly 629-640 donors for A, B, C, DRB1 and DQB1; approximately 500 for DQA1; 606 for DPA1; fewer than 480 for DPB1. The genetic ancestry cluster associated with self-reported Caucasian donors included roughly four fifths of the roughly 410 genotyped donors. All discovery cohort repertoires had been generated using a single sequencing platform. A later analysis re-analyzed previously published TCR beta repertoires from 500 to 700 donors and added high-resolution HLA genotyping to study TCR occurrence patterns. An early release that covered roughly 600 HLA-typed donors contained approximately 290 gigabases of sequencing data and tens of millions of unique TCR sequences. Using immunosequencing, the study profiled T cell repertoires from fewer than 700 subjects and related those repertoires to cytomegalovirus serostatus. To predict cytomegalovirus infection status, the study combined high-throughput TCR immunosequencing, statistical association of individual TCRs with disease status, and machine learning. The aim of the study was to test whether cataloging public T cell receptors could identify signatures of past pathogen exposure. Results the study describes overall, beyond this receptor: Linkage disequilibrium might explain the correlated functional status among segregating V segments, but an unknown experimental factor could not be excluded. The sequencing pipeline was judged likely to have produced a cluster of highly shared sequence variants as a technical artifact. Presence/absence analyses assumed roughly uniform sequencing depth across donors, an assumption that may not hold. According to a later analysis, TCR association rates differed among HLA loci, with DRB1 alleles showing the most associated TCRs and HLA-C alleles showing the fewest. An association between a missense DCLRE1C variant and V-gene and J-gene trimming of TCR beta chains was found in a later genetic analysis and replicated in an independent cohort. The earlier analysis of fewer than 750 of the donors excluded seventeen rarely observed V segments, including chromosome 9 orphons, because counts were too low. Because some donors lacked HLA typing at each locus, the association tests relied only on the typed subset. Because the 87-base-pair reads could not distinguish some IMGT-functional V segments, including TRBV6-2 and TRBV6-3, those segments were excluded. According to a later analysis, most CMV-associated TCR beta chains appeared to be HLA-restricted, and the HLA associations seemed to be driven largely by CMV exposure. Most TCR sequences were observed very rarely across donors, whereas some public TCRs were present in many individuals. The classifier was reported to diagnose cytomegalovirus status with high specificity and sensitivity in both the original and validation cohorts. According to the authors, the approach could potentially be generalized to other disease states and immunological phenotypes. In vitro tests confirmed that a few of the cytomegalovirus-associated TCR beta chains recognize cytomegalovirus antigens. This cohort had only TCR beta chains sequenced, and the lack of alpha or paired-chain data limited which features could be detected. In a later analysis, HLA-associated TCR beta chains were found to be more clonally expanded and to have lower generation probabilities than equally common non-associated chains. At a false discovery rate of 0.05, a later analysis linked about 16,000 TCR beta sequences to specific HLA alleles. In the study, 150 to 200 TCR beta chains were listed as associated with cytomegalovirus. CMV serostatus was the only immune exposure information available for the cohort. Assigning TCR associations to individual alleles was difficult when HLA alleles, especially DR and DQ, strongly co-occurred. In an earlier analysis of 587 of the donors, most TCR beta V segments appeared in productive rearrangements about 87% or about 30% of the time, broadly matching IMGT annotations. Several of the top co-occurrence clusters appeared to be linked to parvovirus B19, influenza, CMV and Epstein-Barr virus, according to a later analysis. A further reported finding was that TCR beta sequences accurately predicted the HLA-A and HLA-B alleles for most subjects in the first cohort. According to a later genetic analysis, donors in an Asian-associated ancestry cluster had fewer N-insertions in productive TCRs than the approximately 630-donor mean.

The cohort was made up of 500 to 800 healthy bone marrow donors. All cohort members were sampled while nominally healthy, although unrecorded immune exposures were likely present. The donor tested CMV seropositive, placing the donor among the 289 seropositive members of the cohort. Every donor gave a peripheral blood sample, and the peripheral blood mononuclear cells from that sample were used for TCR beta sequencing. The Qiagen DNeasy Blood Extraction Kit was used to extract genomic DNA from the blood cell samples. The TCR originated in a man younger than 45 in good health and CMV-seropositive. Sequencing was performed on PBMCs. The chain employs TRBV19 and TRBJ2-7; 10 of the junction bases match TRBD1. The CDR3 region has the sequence CASSMGTGAYEQYF. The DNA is TGTGCCAGTAGTATGGGGACAGGGGCCTACGAGCAGTACTTC. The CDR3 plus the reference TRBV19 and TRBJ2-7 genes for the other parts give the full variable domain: DGGITQSPKYLFRKEGQNVTLSCEQNLNHDAMYWYRQDPGQGLRLIYYSQIVNDFQKGDIAEGYSVSREKKESFPLTVTSAQKNPTAFYLCASSMGTGAYEQYFGPGTRLTVT.